Following are 26 T cell receptor beta chains from one sample sequenced in a study of T cell repertoires in cytomegalovirus infection. Each CDR3 protein gets one entry after TCRdb re-called the reads with MiXCR. The sample contains approximately 170,000 distinct CDR3 sequences, about a sixth of which appear only once. Material: CD8+ T cells from PBMCs. These receptor sequences come from a human donor in good health (CMV status not recorded). Some clones in this sample may be carry-over from other donors' samples.

This clonotype has just a few counts. The rearrangement links TRBV11-2 to TRBJ1-1; D uncertain. This CDR3 has 15 residues. In germline, CDR1 is SGHAT, CDR2 FQNNGV. The V gene lost 2 bases and the J gene lost 1 base, with 11 bases spanning the gap. The CDR3 region is CASSLSRRQNTEAFF. The CDR3, as DNA: TGTGCCAGCAGCTTATCCAGACGGCAGAACACTGAAGCTTTCTTT.

This clonotype has only a few counts. This rearrangement joins TRBV6-2 or TRBV6-3 to TRBJ1-5; possible D gene TRBD1, 5 bases. The germline CDR1 and CDR2 sequences are MNHEY and SVGEGT. The CDR3 sequence is 14 residues long. The V end lost 2 bases, the J end lost 7 bases, and 12 bases lay between the germline ends. The CDR3 here is CASSYPGKEQPQHF. CDR3 nucleotide sequence: TGTGCCAGCAGTTACCCAGGGAAGGAACAGCCCCAGCATTTT.

There are a few counts of this clonotype. V and J are TRBV7-9 and TRBJ1-2; 9 nucleotides line up with TRBD1. CDR3 length equals 14 residues. The germline gives CDR1 SEHNR, CDR2 FQNEAQ (reference sequence). V gave up 4 bases and J gave up 8 bases; unmatched junction bases: 8. DNA of the CDR3: TGTGCCAGCAGCTCCCGGGACAGGGAACTCGGCTACACCTTC. It encodes CASSSRDRELGYTF.

This clonotype turned up a few times. The gene calls are TRBV28 and TRBJ2-5; a possible D gene is TRBD1 (7 bases). This CDR3 is built from 15 residues. The germline CDR1 and CDR2 sequences are MDHEN and SYDVKM. The germline V and J ends were trimmed by 4 bases and 4 bases, with 16 bases remaining between them. The CDR3 DNA follows: TGTGCCAGCAGTTCGGGACAGCTGCGGGGAGAGACCCAGTACTTC. Its translation: CASSSGQLRGETQYF.

The rearrangement uses TRBV14 and TRBJ2-5; 9 positions match TRBD1. CDR1 is SGHDN, CDR2 FVKESK, per germline. Trimming at V came to 3 bases and at J to 5 bases, leaving 1 base not matched to a gene. The CDR3 loop spans 13 amino acids. CDR3 sequence reads: CASSQDRGETQYF. In nucleotides, the CDR3 is TGTGCCAGCAGCCAGGACAGGGGTGAGACCCAGTACTTC.

This clonotype was observed at least ten times. CDR3: CASSPMTGLTDTQYF. In DNA form, the CDR3 reads TGTGCCAGCAGCCCCATGACAGGGCTCACAGATACGCAGTATTTT. V usage is TRBV7-2 and J usage is TRBJ2-3; TRBD1 aligns across 7 bases. V shed 5 bases and J 2 bases; nucleotides not matched to a gene: 7. CDR3 length: 15 residues. The germline gives CDR1 SGHTA, CDR2 FQGNSA.

This clonotype was picked up a small number of times. The chain uses TRBV6-5 and TRBJ1-1, with 12 bases fitting TRBD1. CDR3 length equals 18 residues. The junction had 7 bases not matched to a gene; V was cut back by 2 bases and J by 0 bases. Germline V lookup: CDR1 MNHEY, CDR2 SVGAGI. CDR3 protein: CASSYPRGQGAMNTEAFF. The CDR3 nucleotides are TGTGCCAGCAGTTACCCCCGGGGACAGGGGGCAATGAACACTGAAGCTTTCTTT.

This rearrangement joins TRBV4-2 to TRBJ1-1, with 8 bases identical to TRBD1. Germline trimming cut 5 bases from V and 10 bases from J; bases unmatched to any gene: 9. The CDR3 covers 13 residues. Germline assignment: CDR1 LGHNA and CDR2 YNFKEQ. The CDR3 reads CASSVDRGPGAFF. In DNA, the CDR3 is TGTGCCAGCAGCGTCGACAGGGGCCCGGGAGCTTTCTTT.

This chain uses TRBV11-2 with TRBJ2-5; D call uncertain. V was cut by 5 bases and J by 5 bases, with 21 bases left in between. The CDR3 runs to 16 residues. CDR1 SGHAT and CDR2 FQNNGV come from the germline V gene. The CDR3 coding sequence is TGTGCCAGCAGCCCCGCGTCGGCAGACCGCCGGGAGACCCAGTACTTC. As protein: CASSPASADRRETQYF. Drawing the rest from reference TRBV11-2 and TRBJ2-5, the complete variable domain is EAGVAQSPRYKIIEKRQSVAFWCNPISGHATLYWYQQILGQGPKLLIQFQNNGVVDDSQLPKDRFSAERLKGVDSTLKIQPAKLEDSAVYLCASSPASADRRETQYFGPGTRLLVL.

The chain uses TRBV14 and TRBJ2-7; D call uncertain. Trimming left V 3 bases short and J 7 bases short, with 13 bases between. The V gene's germline CDR1 is SGHDN and CDR2 FVKESK. The CDR3 totals 13 residues. The CDR3 DNA follows: TGTGCCAGCAGCCATGGGCCAGGTCGTGAGCAGTACTTC. Amino acid sequence: CASSHGPGREQYF. The full variable domain, completed using reference TRBV14 and TRBJ2-7, is EAGVTQFPSHSVIEKGQTVTLRCDPISGHDNLYWYRRVMGKEIKFLLHFVKESKQDESGMPNNRFLAERTGGTYSTLKVQPAELEDSGVYFCASSHGPGREQYFGPGTRLTVT.

The chain combines TRBV14 with TRBJ2-1, with 9 nucleotides matching TRBD1. The CDR3 has 16 residues. Trimming cost V 3 bases and J 10 bases; bases outside gene matches: 13. Germline lookup yields CDR1 SGHDN and CDR2 FVKESK. The CDR3 region has the DNA TGTGCCAGCAGCCAGTTTCACCGGGACAGGGTATACGAGCAGTTCTTC. Protein product: CASSQFHRDRVYEQFF. The full variable domain, in which reference TRBV14 and TRBJ2-1 provide the parts outside the CDR3, is EAGVTQFPSHSVIEKGQTVTLRCDPISGHDNLYWYRRVMGKEIKFLLHFVKESKQDESGMPNNRFLAERTGGTYSTLKVQPAELEDSGVYFCASSQFHRDRVYEQFFGPGTRLTVL.

This chain uses TRBV6-2 or TRBV6-3 with TRBJ2-1; D unclear. The CDR3 has 13 amino acids. V lost 4 bases to trimming and J lost 3 bases, with 7 bases between them. Looked up from germline, CDR1 is MNHEY and CDR2 is SVGEGT. The CDR3: CASSSMIYNEQFF. As DNA, the CDR3 is TGTGCCAGCAGTTCAATGATCTACAATGAGCAGTTCTTC.

The chain couples TRBV5-1 to TRBJ1-1; D may be TRBD1 (5 bases). The V gene lost 4 bases and the J gene lost 8 bases, with 15 bases spanning the gap. Germline V gene sequence: CDR1 SGHRS, CDR2 YFSETQ. This CDR3 comprises 13 residues. CDR3 coding DNA: TGCGCCAGCAGCACCCAAGGGGAAACAGAAGCTTTCTTT. This encodes CASSTQGETEAFF.

This clonotype was seen a few times. This chain joins TRBV28 and TRBJ2-3, with D unresolved. Per germline, CDR1 MDHEN and CDR2 SYDVKM. This CDR3 has 14 residues. Trimming left V 10 bases short and J 4 bases short, with 18 bases between. CDR3 sequence reads: CATLGWKGADTQYF. For the CDR3, the DNA is TGTGCCACCTTGGGCTGGAAAGGTGCAGATACGCAGTATTTT.

The chain has TRBV7-9 and TRBJ1-1, with unresolved D. The CDR3 is 14 amino acids. Germline CDR1 reads SEHNR; CDR2 reads FQNEAQ (reference sequence). Trimming cost V 0 bases and J 4 bases, with 9 bases left between them. As DNA, the CDR3 is TGTGCCAGCAGCTTAGCGAAATTTCCCACTGAAGCTTTCTTT. Translation: CASSLAKFPTEAFF.

This clonotype turned up a few times. The chain couples TRBV7-3 to TRBJ2-5, with D perhaps matching TRBD2 (5 bases). The CDR3 extends over 15 amino acids. Trimming pared 1 base from V and 5 bases from J, leaving 14 bases between. Germline values: CDR1 SGHTA, CDR2 FQGTGA. CDR3 region: CASSLIGGQVETQYF. The CDR3 DNA is TGTGCCAGCAGCTTAATCGGAGGTCAGGTGGAGACCCAGTACTTC.

V is TRBV5-1 and J is TRBJ1-1; 10 positions match TRBD1. Germline CDR1 is SGHRS and CDR2 is YFSETQ. The CDR3 runs 15 residues. The V gene end was trimmed by 4 bases and the J gene end by 1 base; junction bases not matched to a gene: 4. Written as DNA, the CDR3 is TGCGCCAGCAGCCCAGGACAGGGGGGGAACACTGAAGCTTTCTTT. Protein product: CASSPGQGGNTEAFF.

This chain connects TRBV6-4 to TRBJ2-3; 13 bases are a match to TRBD2. The CDR3 length is 17 residues. The germline CDR1 and CDR2 sequences are MRHNA and SNTAGT. V lost 3 bases and J lost 2; bases outside the gene matches: 5. The CDR3 DNA follows: TGTGCCAGCAGTGAACTAGCGGGGGGGCGTGACACAGATACGCAGTATTTT. Its protein product is CASSELAGGRDTDTQYF.

The chain uses TRBV19 and TRBJ2-1; 15 nucleotides align to TRBD2. Losses at the gene ends were 8 bases for V and 8 bases for J; bases not matched to a gene: 7. This CDR3 is 15 amino acids long. Germline values: CDR1 LNHDA, CDR2 SQIVND (reference sequence). The CDR3 loop is CASGLAGGPVDEQFF. Here the CDR3 DNA reads TGTGCCAGTGGACTAGCGGGAGGGCCGGTGGATGAGCAGTTCTTC.

The chain carries TRBV9 and TRBJ2-1; 11 nucleotides align to TRBD2. The CDR3 runs 14 residues. The ends lost 1 base at V and 8 bases at J; junction bases unmatched: 2. Germline V gene data show CDR1 as SGDLS and CDR2 as YYNGEE. CDR3 DNA: TGTGCCAGCAGCGTAACTAGCGGGAGCTATGAGCAGTTCTTC. Amino acids: CASSVTSGSYEQFF.

CDR3 in amino acids: CASNGGDKQYF. CDR3 in DNA: TGTGCCAGCAATGGGGGGGACAAGCAGTACTTC. V gene TRBV7-8 combines with J gene TRBJ2-7, with D maybe TRBD2 (7 bases). There are 11 residues in the CDR3. V was shortened by 7 bases and J by 8 bases, with 12 bases between the two germline ends. Germline CDR1 and CDR2: SGHVS and FQNEAQ.

This clonotype appeared a few times. This chain connects TRBV5-6 to TRBJ2-1; D is possibly TRBD2 (5 bases). Deletions cut 2 bases from V and 6 bases from J, with 21 bases between. CDR1 is SGHDT and CDR2 is YYEEEE in the germline V gene. This CDR3 comprises 17 residues. Written as DNA, the CDR3 is TGTGCCAGCAGCTTAAGCGCTCGTCTAGCTGAGGGCAATGAGCAGTTCTTC. Translating gives CASSLSARLAEGNEQFF.

This clonotype was found a few times. V gene TRBV7-2 combines with J gene TRBJ2-4, with TRBD1 as a possible D gene (5 bases). The CDR3 is made up of 16 amino acids. The V gene's germline CDR1 is SGHTA and CDR2 FQGNSA. V lost 5 bases to trimming and J lost 0 bases, with 14 bases between them. The CDR3 sequence is CASSPRQTLAKNIQYF. CDR3 DNA sequence: TGTGCCAGCAGCCCCCGACAGACACTAGCCAAAAACATTCAGTACTTC.

This chain joins TRBV4-1 and TRBJ1-4; possible D gene TRBD1, 6 bases. Germline V gives CDR1 MGHRA, CDR2 YSYEKL. V lost 6 bases and J 0 bases, leaving 14 bases between the germline ends. The CDR3 contains 16 residues. CDR3 DNA: TGCGCCAGCAGTCTAGGACAGCACGCAACTAATGAAAAACTGTTTTTT. Its protein is CASSLGQHATNEKLFF.

This clonotype has ten or more counts. The J gene is TRBJ1-5, the V gene TRBV7-8, with D possibly TRBD1 on 6 matching bases. V gave up 5 bases and J gave up 5 bases, with 19 bases separating them. The CDR3 spans 16 residues. Germline V gene sequence: CDR1 SGHVS, CDR2 FQNEAQ. As DNA, the CDR3 is TGTGCCAGCAGCGCCCTGGGGGGGGGGCGGGATCAGCCCCAGCATTTT. Residues: CASSALGGGRDQPQHF.

This clonotype was counted ten times or more. The chain carries TRBV7-8 and TRBJ1-2; D possibly corresponds to TRBD1 (5 bases). Deletions cut 2 bases from V and 4 bases from J, with 14 bases between. The CDR3 extends over 15 amino acids. The germline V gene encodes CDR1 SGHVS and CDR2 FQNEAQ. The CDR3 here is CASSLPTGGLYGYTF. CDR3 nucleotide sequence: TGTGCCAGCAGCTTACCAACAGGAGGCCTCTATGGCTACACCTTC.